The 30 T cell receptor beta chains below all came from one sample that was sequenced in a study of PD-L1 blockade in urothelial cancer. Repertoires were generated with immunoSEQ multiplex PCR, while TCRdb's copy carries only in-frame clones and drops some. The table shows around 30,000 clones, with around 80% occurring only once. Time point in this sample: peripheral blood 6 weeks after treatment start. The sequencing here drew on PBMCs, taken around atezolizumab (anti-PD-L1) treatment. The receptors stem from a man in his 70s with urothelial cancer.

This sequence joins TRBV19 and TRBJ2-1; D is unresolved. Germline V gives CDR1 LNHDA, CDR2 SQIVND (reference sequence). V was clipped by 10 bases and J by 7 bases, with 11 bases between them. This CDR3 is 11 amino acids long. The CDR3 reads CATPTMNEQFF. CDR3 nucleotides: TGTGCCACCCCGACAATGAATGAGCAGTTCTTC.

A single count supports this clone. The J gene is TRBJ1-1, the V gene TRBV5-1, with 7 bases identical to TRBD1. After removal of 5 bases from V and 4 bases from J, the junction contained 5 bases not matched to a gene. Looked up from germline, CDR1 is SGHRS and CDR2 is YFSETQ. The CDR3 is 13 amino acids. The CDR3 here is CASRPGGPTEAFF. CDR3 sequence (DNA): TGCGCCAGCAGGCCAGGGGGACCCACTGAAGCTTTCTTT.

This clone showed up just a few times. This chain links TRBV7-8 with TRBJ2-5; possibly TRBD1 for D (6 bases). The CDR3 length is 17 residues. Trimming stripped 0 bases from V and 7 bases from J, with 21 bases between. CDR1 SGHVS and CDR2 FQNEAQ come from the germline V gene. In DNA, the CDR3 is TGTGCCAGCAGCTTAGCCCGACAGGAAAGCGCGGCAGCGACCCAGTACTTC. It translates to CASSLARQESAAATQYF.

The CDR3 DNA reads as TGTGCCAGCAGTGAGGGAGATGGTCGGACCATATATTTT. Its protein product is CASSEGDGRTIYF. The J gene is TRBJ1-3, the V gene TRBV6-1; unclear D gene. V lost 3 bases, J lost 10 bases, and 13 bases lay in between. This CDR3 has 13 residues. Germline CDR1 and CDR2: MNHNS and SASEGT.

This clone was picked up a small number of times. CDR3 protein: CATFLYTF. The DNA for the CDR3 is TGTGCCACCTTCCTCTACACCTTC. The rearrangement uses TRBV25-1 and TRBJ1-2; no reliable D call. The CDR3 consists of 8 residues. CDR1 MGHDK and CDR2 SYGVNS come from the germline V gene. Between the trimmed V and J ends, which lost 10 bases and 10 bases, there was a span of 7 bases.

This clone appeared a single time. This chain joins TRBV5-1 and TRBJ2-3; 7 bases agree with TRBD1. With V trimmed by 5 bases and J by 0 bases, 6 bases remained unmatched. Germline-derived CDR1 and CDR2 are SGHRS and YFSETQ. This CDR3 comprises 15 residues. CDR3: CASRRGDRSTDTQYF. The CDR3 DNA reads TGCGCCAGCAGGAGAGGGGACAGAAGCACAGATACGCAGTATTTT. Full variable domain (rest looked up from reference TRBV5-1 and TRBJ2-3): KAGVTQTPRYLIKTRGQQVTLSCSPISGHRSVSWYQQTPGQGLQFLFEYFSETQRNKGNFPGRFSGRQFSNSRSEMNVSTLELGDSALYLCASRRGDRSTDTQYFGPGTRLTVL.

This clone was observed a few times. V is TRBV9 and J is TRBJ2-3; 14 bases fit TRBD2. CDR1 and CDR2 (germline): SGDLS, YYNGEE. V was pared by 4 bases and J by 3 bases, with 4 bases of the junction left unmatched. This CDR3 is built from 16 residues. DNA of the CDR3: TGTGCCAGCAGCCCTTGGACTAGCGGGGGGACAGATACGCAGTATTTT. It specifies CASSPWTSGGTDTQYF.

This chain connects TRBV19 to TRBJ1-2; 9 bases are shared with TRBD1. CDR3 length equals 14 residues. CDR1 and CDR2 (germline): LNHDA, SQIVND (reference sequence). V lost 2 bases to trimming and J lost 5 bases; unmatched junction nucleotides: 3. The chain's CDR3 is CASSITGGGYGYTF. In DNA form, the CDR3 reads TGTGCCAGTAGTATAACAGGGGGCGGTTATGGCTACACCTTC.

For the CDR3, the DNA is TGCGCCAGCAGCTTGGACAGCCGCACAGATACGCAGTATTTT. It yields the protein CASSLDSRTDTQYF. This chain links TRBV5-1 with TRBJ2-3; D is unclear. V was shortened by 0 bases and J by 1 base, with 6 bases between the two germline ends. From germline, CDR1 is SGHRS and CDR2 YFSETQ. The CDR3 contains 14 residues.

J is TRBJ2-1 and V is TRBV4-3; 9 bases agree with TRBD2. In germline, CDR1 is LGHNA, CDR2 YSLEER. V gave up 6 bases and J gave up 9 bases; unmatched junction bases: 9. CDR3 length equals 14 residues. The CDR3 loop is CASSWVGAGGEQFF. CDR3 in DNA: TGCGCCAGCAGTTGGGTTGGAGCGGGAGGTGAGCAGTTCTTC.

The chain couples TRBV7-7 to TRBJ2-1; 8 positions agree with TRBD1. The CDR3 spans 15 residues. Germline-derived CDR1 and CDR2 are SSHAT and FNYEAQ (reference sequence). V was clipped by 5 bases and J by 3 bases; unmatched bases: 6. CDR3 loop: CASSPGTGDYNEQFF. The CDR3, as DNA: TGTGCCAGCAGCCCTGGGACAGGAGACTACAATGAGCAGTTCTTC.

CDR3 sequence: CASSLLTGGTGVYGYTF. The DNA for the CDR3 is TGTGCCAGCAGTTTACTAACCGGGGGGACGGGGGTCTATGGCTACACCTTC. The chain couples TRBV28 to TRBJ1-2, with D maybe TRBD1 (5 bases). Germline-derived CDR1 and CDR2 are MDHEN and SYDVKM. The CDR3 totals 17 residues. Between the trimmed V and J ends, which lost 2 bases and 4 bases, there was a span of 20 bases.

This chain uses TRBV7-9 with TRBJ2-1; the D gene is possibly TRBD2 (5 bases). Trimming stripped 5 bases from V and 6 bases from J, with 20 bases between. The CDR3 runs to 16 residues. Germline-derived CDR1 and CDR2 are SEHNR and FQNEAQ (reference sequence). Written as DNA, the CDR3 is TGTGCCAGCAGCAAACCGGGGAACCGTAAGGTCAATGAGCAGTTCTTC. Its translation is CASSKPGNRKVNEQFF.

The genes are TRBV2 and TRBJ1-3; TRBD1 matches at 10 bases. Looked up from germline, CDR1 is SNHLY and CDR2 is FYNNEI. V trimming: 5 bases; J trimming: 3 bases; junction bases outside the gene matches: 7. The CDR3 runs to 16 residues. DNA of the CDR3: TGTGCCAGCAGTTACCGACAGGGGGCTTATGGAAACACCATATATTTT. Translated, it gives CASSYRQGAYGNTIYF.

This rearrangement joins TRBV7-3 to TRBJ2-1; 8 positions agree with TRBD2. Per germline, CDR1 SGHTA and CDR2 FQGTGA. V trimming: 5 bases; J trimming: 6 bases; junction bases outside the gene matches: 12. There are 16 residues in the CDR3. The CDR3 sequence: CASSPGLADGSNEQFF. For the CDR3, the DNA is TGTGCCAGCAGCCCCGGACTAGCCGACGGAAGCAATGAGCAGTTCTTC.

This chain links TRBV2 with TRBJ2-3; D ambiguous. Germline CDR1 and CDR2: SNHLY and FYNNEI. Between the trimmed V and J ends, which lost 3 bases and 0 bases, there was a span of 10 bases. The CDR3 runs to 15 residues. Here the CDR3 DNA reads TGTGCCAGCAGTGAGCAGGCATCCAGCACAGATACGCAGTATTTT. This gives the protein CASSEQASSTDTQYF.

The chain recombines TRBV7-9 with TRBJ2-7; D perhaps matches TRBD2 (6 bases). The germline V and J ends were trimmed by 5 bases and 0 bases, with 17 bases remaining between them. Looked up from germline, CDR1 is SEHNR and CDR2 is FQNEAQ (reference sequence). CDR3 length equals 16 residues. CDR3 region: CASSPGPAGSSYEQYF. In DNA form, the CDR3 reads TGTGCCAGCAGCCCCGGTCCGGCGGGGAGCTCCTACGAGCAGTACTTC.

The genes are TRBV7-2 and TRBJ2-1; TRBD2 aligns across 15 bases. The V gene's germline CDR1 is SGHTA and CDR2 FQGNSA. V lost 6 bases to trimming and J lost 5 bases; unmatched junction nucleotides: 14. This CDR3 comprises 19 residues. CDR3 nucleotides: TGTGCCAGCAGTAGGTCCGGACTAGCGGGGGGGCTTGGCCACAATGAGCAGTTCTTC. It is translated as CASSRSGLAGGLGHNEQFF.

The CDR3 spells CAISESLAGTYEQYF. CDR3 nucleotides: TGTGCCATCAGTGAGTCCCTAGCGGGGACCTACGAGCAGTACTTC. The chain links TRBV10-3 to TRBJ2-7; 9 bases line up with TRBD2. Germline V gene lookup returns CDR1 ENHRY and CDR2 SYGVKD. The CDR3 is 15 residues long. Trimming took 0 bases from V and 2 from J; bases not matched to a gene: 2.

The V gene is TRBV7-6, the J gene TRBJ1-1; D ambiguous. Germline V gene lookup returns CDR1 SGHVS and CDR2 FNYEAQ. The CDR3 length is 16 residues. Trimming shortened V by 2 bases and J by 0 bases, and 13 bases separated the two germline ends. The CDR3 DNA reads TGTGCCAGCAGCTTATTAGCCGGCGGAATGAACACTGAAGCTTTCTTT. Amino acid sequence: CASSLLAGGMNTEAFF.

The rearrangement joins TRBV10-3 to TRBJ2-2; weak D call: TRBD1 (6 bases). This CDR3 has 15 residues. The germline V and J ends were trimmed by 3 bases and 7 bases, with 15 bases remaining between them. Germline values: CDR1 ENHRY, CDR2 SYGVKD. CDR3 DNA: TGTGCCATCAGTGATTCCACAGGGTGGAACGGGGAGCTGTTTTTT. As protein: CAISDSTGWNGELFF.

The rearrangement links TRBV4-1 to TRBJ2-7; D perhaps matches TRBD1 (6 bases). Trimming took off 0 bases at V and 5 bases at J, with 8 bases between the two ends. The germline V gene encodes CDR1 MGHRA and CDR2 YSYEKL. This CDR3 has 13 residues. CDR3 in amino acids: CASSQDRGDEQYF. The CDR3 DNA sequence: TGCGCCAGCAGCCAAGACAGGGGCGACGAGCAGTACTTC.

This clone was seen just once. V gene TRBV29-1 combines with J gene TRBJ2-3; 11 bases are shared with TRBD2. V lost 6 bases to trimming and J lost 2 bases; unmatched junction nucleotides: 7. CDR1 SQVTM and CDR2 ANQGSEA come from the germline V gene. The CDR3 sequence is 15 residues long. This chain's CDR3 is CSVRGTSGSTDTQYF. The CDR3 region has the DNA TGCAGCGTCCGTGGGACTAGCGGATCCACAGATACGCAGTATTTT.

The genes are TRBV2 and TRBJ2-7; TRBD2 matches 9 bases. The germline V gene has CDR1 SNHLY and CDR2 FYNNEI. With 6 bases clipped from V and 5 bases from J, the junction kept 11 bases outside the gene matches. This CDR3 has 15 residues. This chain's CDR3 is CASRGAGGLSHEQYF. The CDR3 bases are TGTGCCAGCAGGGGAGCGGGAGGCCTTTCCCACGAGCAGTACTTC.

V gene TRBV5-5 combines with J gene TRBJ1-4; D unclear. V was trimmed by 3 bases and J by 0 bases, leaving 9 bases between them. The CDR3 covers 15 residues. Germline V lookup: CDR1 SGHKS, CDR2 YYEKEE (reference sequence). The CDR3 protein is CASSSTPATNEKLFF. The DNA for the CDR3 is TGTGCCAGCAGCTCGACACCTGCAACTAATGAAAAACTGTTTTTT. Full variable domain (outside the CDR3, taken from reference TRBV5-5 and TRBJ1-4): DAGVTQSPTHLIKTRGQQVTLRCSPISGHKSVSWYQQVLGQGPQFIFQYYEKEERGRGNFPDRFSARQFPNYSSELNVNALLLGDSALYLCASSSTPATNEKLFFGSGTQLSVL.

The rearrangement joins TRBV18 to TRBJ1-1; tentative D call: TRBD1 (5 bases). Germline assignment: CDR1 KGHSH and CDR2 LQKENI. This CDR3 has 14 residues. V lost 5 bases, J lost 6 bases, and 16 bases lay in between. The CDR3 is CASSVKQGGAEAFF. CDR3 DNA sequence: TGTGCCAGCTCAGTCAAGCAGGGTGGGGCTGAAGCTTTCTTT.

V and J are TRBV18 and TRBJ2-5, with 10 bases lining up with TRBD2. The V gene end was trimmed by 3 bases and the J gene end by 1 base; junction bases not matched to a gene: 5. The germline gives CDR1 KGHSH, CDR2 LQKENI. This CDR3 has 16 amino acids. In nucleotides, the CDR3 is TGTGCCAGCTCACCTTTACTAGCGGGAAGCCAAGAGACCCAGTACTTC. This encodes CASSPLLAGSQETQYF.

This clone has just one count. The CDR3 loop is CASSPGQAYNEQFF. DNA of the CDR3: TGCGCCAGCAGCCCGGGACAGGCTTACAATGAGCAGTTCTTC. The chain employs TRBV5-1 and TRBJ2-1; 8 bases line up with TRBD1. V trimming: 4 bases; J trimming: 4 bases; junction bases outside the gene matches: 4. The length of the CDR3 is 14 residues. Germline V gene data show CDR1 as SGHRS and CDR2 as YFSETQ.

This chain joins TRBV11-2 and TRBJ2-7; tentative D call: TRBD2 (5 bases). The CDR3 extends over 17 amino acids. CDR1 and CDR2 from the germline V gene are SGHAT and FQNNGV. The V and J ends lost 1 base and 1 base respectively, with 17 bases between them. The CDR3 here is CASSLVPGIRHSYEQYF. DNA for the CDR3: TGTGCCAGCAGCTTAGTACCCGGGATTAGACATTCCTACGAGCAGTACTTC.

This clone was counted between two and nine times. The V gene is TRBV30, the J gene TRBJ2-3; 7 bases line up with TRBD2. The CDR3 spans 14 residues. From germline, CDR1 is GTSNPN and CDR2 SVGIG (reference sequence). V gave up 4 bases and J gave up 2 bases; unmatched junction bases: 6. CDR3 nucleotides: TGTGCCTGGACCAGGACTAGTTTCACAGATACGCAGTATTTT. The encoded protein is CAWTRTSFTDTQYF.